This T cell receptor beta chain is drawn from a study of naive and memory T cell subsets. The beta constant-region primer was an equimolar mix of two oligonucleotides covering TRBC1 and TRBC2. Nested alpha and beta constant-region primers with the SP2 primer drove four PCR rounds on ligated cDNA. TCRdb itself ran the UMI-ligation and nested PCR reads through MiXCR, one entry per CDR3 protein. The table records 140,000 to 150,000 distinct CDR3 sequences, roughly 22% of them present only once. CMV status came from CD4+ IFNgamma after overnight CMV lysate stimulation. Study conclusions and caveats: Naive repertoires, especially CD8, held a few larger clonotypes, possibly memory cells re-expressing CD45RA. Naive and memory repertoire findings lacked a ground truth for validation.

Germline assignment: CDR1 MDHEN and CDR2 SYDVKM. This CDR3 has 16 amino acids. Trimming at V came to 6 bases and at J to 1 base, leaving 6 bases not matched to a gene. Remarks on this clonotype: What it binds is unknown.

Sequenced input: naive CD4+ T cells from blood. V gene TRBV28 combines with J gene TRBJ1-6; TRBD1 matches at 7 bases. The receptor comes from a human donor in good health. CDR3 DNA: TGTGCCAGCAGAGGCGACAGGGAATCCTATAATTCACCCCTCCACTTT. It translates to CASRGDRESYNSPLHF.